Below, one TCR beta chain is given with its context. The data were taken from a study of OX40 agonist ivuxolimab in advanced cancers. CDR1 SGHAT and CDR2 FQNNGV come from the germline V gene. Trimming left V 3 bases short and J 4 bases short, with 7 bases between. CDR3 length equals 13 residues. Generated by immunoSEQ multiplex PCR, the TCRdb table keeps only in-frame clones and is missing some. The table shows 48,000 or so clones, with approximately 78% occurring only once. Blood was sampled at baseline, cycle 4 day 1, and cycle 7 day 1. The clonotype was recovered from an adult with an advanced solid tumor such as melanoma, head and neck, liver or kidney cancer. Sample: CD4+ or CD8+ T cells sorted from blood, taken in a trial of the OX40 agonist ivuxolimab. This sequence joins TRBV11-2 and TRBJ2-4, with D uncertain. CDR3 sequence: CASSLAQKNIQYF. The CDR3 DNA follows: TGTGCCAGCAGCTTGGCCCAGAAAAACATTCAGTACTTC.